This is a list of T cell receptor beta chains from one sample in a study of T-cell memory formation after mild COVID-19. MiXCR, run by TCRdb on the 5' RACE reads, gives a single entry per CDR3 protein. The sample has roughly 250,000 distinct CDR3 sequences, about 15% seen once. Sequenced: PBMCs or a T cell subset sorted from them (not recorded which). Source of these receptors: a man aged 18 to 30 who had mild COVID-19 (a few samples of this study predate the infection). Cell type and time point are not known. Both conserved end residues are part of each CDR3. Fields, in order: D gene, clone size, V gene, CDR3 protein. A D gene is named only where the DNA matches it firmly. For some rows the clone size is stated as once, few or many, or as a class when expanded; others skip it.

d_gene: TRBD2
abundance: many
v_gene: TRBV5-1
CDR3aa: CASSFGGLGNEQFF

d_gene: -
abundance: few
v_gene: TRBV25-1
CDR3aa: CASSEEFSEKLFF

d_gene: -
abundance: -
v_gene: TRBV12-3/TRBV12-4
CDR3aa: CASSLVLGDGVNTEAFF

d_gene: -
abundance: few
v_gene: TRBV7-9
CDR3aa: CASSLFSAGELFF

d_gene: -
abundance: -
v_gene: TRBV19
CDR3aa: CASSRTGRGEETQYF

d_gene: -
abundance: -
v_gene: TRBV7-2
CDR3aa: CASRRQWRDTEAFF

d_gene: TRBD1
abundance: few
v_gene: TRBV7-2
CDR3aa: CASSTRSGGRGEAFF

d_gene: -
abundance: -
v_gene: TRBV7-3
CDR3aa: CASSLNRGQPQHF

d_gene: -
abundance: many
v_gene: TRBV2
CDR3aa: CASSEDANEQFF

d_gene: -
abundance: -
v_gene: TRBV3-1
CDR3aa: CASSFSGIEAFF

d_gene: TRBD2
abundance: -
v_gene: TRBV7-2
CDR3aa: CASSRGRVEISYEQYF

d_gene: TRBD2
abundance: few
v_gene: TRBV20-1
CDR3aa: CSVAGGRNEQFF

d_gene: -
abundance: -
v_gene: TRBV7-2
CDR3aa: CASSLRAATSTDTQYF

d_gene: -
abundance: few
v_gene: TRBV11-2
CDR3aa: CASSSSQETQYF

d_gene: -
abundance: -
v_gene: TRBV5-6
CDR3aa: CASSPGALGETQYF

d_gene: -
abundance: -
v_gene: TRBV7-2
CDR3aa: CASTPGVSYNEQFF

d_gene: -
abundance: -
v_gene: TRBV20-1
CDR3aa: CSARGLETQYF

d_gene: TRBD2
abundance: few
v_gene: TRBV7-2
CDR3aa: CASSLVGGGLQETQYF

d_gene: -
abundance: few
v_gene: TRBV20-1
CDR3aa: CSASTPGRDTEAFF

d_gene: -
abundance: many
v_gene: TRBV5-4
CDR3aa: CASSLGLQGYEQYF

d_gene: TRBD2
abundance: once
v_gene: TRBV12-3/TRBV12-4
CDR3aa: CASTTGGYEQYF

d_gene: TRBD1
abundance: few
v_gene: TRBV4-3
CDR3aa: CASSQVGTANTEAFF

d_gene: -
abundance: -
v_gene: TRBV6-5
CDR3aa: CASTRWLGNTEAFF

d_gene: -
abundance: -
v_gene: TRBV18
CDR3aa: CASSPGGWRQETQYF

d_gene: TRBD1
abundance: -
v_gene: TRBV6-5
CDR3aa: CASSYRAGQSNQPQHF

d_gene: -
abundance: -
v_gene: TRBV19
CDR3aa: CASSTPGDTNYGYTF